These 11 T cell receptor beta chains were all obtained from the same sample, sequenced in a study of OX40 agonist ivuxolimab in advanced cancers. Here immunoSEQ multiplex PCR was the method, and the copy in TCRdb shows in-frame clones only, minus some. The sample yields around 100,000 clones, approximately 87% seen once. This material consisted of CD4+ or CD8+ T cells sorted from blood, taken in a trial of the OX40 agonist ivuxolimab. Receptor source: an adult with an advanced solid tumor such as melanoma, head and neck, liver or kidney cancer.

The chain couples TRBV19 to TRBJ2-5, with TRBD1 as a possible D gene (5 bases). Per the germline V gene, CDR1 is LNHDA and CDR2 is SQIVND (reference sequence). The CDR3 runs to 17 residues. The germline V and J ends were trimmed by 1 base and 5 bases, with 20 bases remaining between them. DNA of the CDR3: TGTGCCAGTAGTATAGCAGTTGGGTTACGCAACAGGGAGACCCAGTACTTC. It yields the protein CASSIAVGLRNRETQYF.

For this clone: This sample also contains other DNA sequences that code for the same CDR3. The genes are TRBV7-9 and TRBJ2-5; D is undetermined. The germline gives CDR1 SEHNR, CDR2 FQNEAQ (reference sequence). This CDR3 spans 11 amino acids. The ends were cut back, 7 bases at V and 1 base at J, with 4 bases in the middle. CDR3 amino acids: CASTLQETQYF. The DNA of the CDR3 is TGTGCCAGCACTCTCCAAGAGACCCAGTACTTC.

The rearrangement links TRBV7-2 to TRBJ2-7; 8 bases align to TRBD1. Looked up from germline, CDR1 is SGHTA and CDR2 is FQGNSA. Trimming took 2 bases from V and 5 from J; bases not matched to a gene: 5. The CDR3 has 14 residues. For the CDR3, the DNA is TGTGCCAGCAGCTTAAGGGCAGGGGGCCACGAGCAGTACTTC. It specifies CASSLRAGGHEQYF.

V usage is TRBV6-1 and J usage is TRBJ1-2; D is uncertain. The germline CDR1 and CDR2 sequences are MNHNS and SASEGT. The CDR3 runs 14 residues. Trimming pared 4 bases from V and 4 bases from J, leaving 13 bases between. In nucleotides, the CDR3 is TGTGCCAGCAGTGTTGCGCCAGAGGGCTATGGCTACACCTTC. Its translation: CASSVAPEGYGYTF.

This chain joins TRBV6-6 and TRBJ1-2, with D possibly being TRBD1 (6 bases). In germline, CDR1 is MNHNY, CDR2 SVGAGI (reference sequence). There are 13 residues in the CDR3. V was trimmed by 5 bases and J by 7 bases, leaving 14 bases between them. The chain's CDR3 is CASSLGGRGGYTF. The CDR3 bases are TGTGCCAGCAGTCTAGGGGGTAGAGGTGGCTACACCTTC.

The V call is TRBV18, the J call TRBJ2-7; D is possibly TRBD1 (5 bases). Trimming shortened V by 6 bases and J by 4 bases, and 10 bases separated the two germline ends. CDR3 length: 12 residues. Germline loops: CDR1 KGHSH, CDR2 LQKENI. This CDR3 reads CASSTDRYEQYF. The CDR3 DNA reads TGTGCCAGCTCGACTGACAGATACGAGCAGTACTTC.

The chain employs TRBV19 and TRBJ2-7, with D unclear. Looked up from germline, CDR1 is LNHDA and CDR2 is SQIVND (reference sequence). There are 14 residues in the CDR3. V was cut by 3 bases and J by 3 bases, with 12 bases left in between. This CDR3 reads CASSIEGPNYEQYF. CDR3 nucleotides: TGTGCCAGTAGTATCGAAGGGCCGAACTACGAGCAGTACTTC.

Concerning this clone: At one end, the junction sequence differs from germline, possibly due to a read error. The rearrangement joins TRBV7-7 to TRBJ2-5, with 14 nucleotides matching TRBD2. The CDR3 contains 16 residues. Germline V gene data show CDR1 as SSHAT and CDR2 as FNYEAQ (reference sequence). This CDR3 reads CASSPPGLAGAETQYF. CDR3 DNA: TGTGCTAGCAGCCCACCGGGACTAGCGGGAGCAGAGACCCAGTACTTC.

The rearrangement joins TRBV30 to TRBJ2-3; TRBD1 agrees at 10 bases. The CDR3 is 14 amino acids. The germline V gene has CDR1 GTSNPN and CDR2 SVGIG (reference sequence). V lost 7 bases and J lost 1; bases outside the gene matches: 5. The CDR3 spells CALRTGGGTDTQYF. The CDR3 DNA reads as TGTGCCTTACGGACAGGGGGAGGCACAGATACGCAGTATTTT.

This clone was detected once. The rearrangement joins TRBV4-1 to TRBJ2-3, with 13 bases that match TRBD2. The germline V gene has CDR1 MGHRA and CDR2 YSYEKL. V lost 1 base and J lost 6; bases outside the gene matches: 7. The CDR3 consists of 17 residues. CDR3 amino acids: CASSQVGGLAGYDTQYF. The CDR3 DNA reads as TGCGCCAGCAGCCAAGTTGGGGGACTAGCGGGATATGATACGCAGTATTTT.

The rearrangement joins TRBV2 to TRBJ1-1; 8 nucleotides match TRBD1. The CDR3 is made up of 13 amino acids. V was clipped by 10 bases and J by 4 bases; unmatched bases: 8. Germline CDR1 is SNHLY and CDR2 is FYNNEI. CDR3 sequence reads: CAIPGQGSTEAFF. CDR3 sequence (DNA): TGTGCCATCCCCGGACAGGGAAGCACTGAAGCTTTCTTT.